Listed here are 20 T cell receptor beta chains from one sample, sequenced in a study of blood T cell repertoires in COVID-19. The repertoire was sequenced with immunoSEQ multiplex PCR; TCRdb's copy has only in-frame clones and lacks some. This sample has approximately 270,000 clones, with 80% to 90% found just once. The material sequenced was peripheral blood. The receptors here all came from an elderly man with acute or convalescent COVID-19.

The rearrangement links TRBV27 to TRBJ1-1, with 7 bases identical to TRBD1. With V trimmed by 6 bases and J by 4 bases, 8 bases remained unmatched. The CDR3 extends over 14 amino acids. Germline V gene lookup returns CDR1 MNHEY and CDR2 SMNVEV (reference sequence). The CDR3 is CASSKTGVATEAFF. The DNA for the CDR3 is TGTGCCAGCAGCAAAACAGGGGTCGCCACTGAAGCTTTCTTT.

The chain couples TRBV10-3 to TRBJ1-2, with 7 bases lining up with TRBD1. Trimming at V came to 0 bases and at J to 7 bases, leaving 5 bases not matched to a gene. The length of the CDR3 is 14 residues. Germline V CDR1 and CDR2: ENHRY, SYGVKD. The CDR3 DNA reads TGTGCCATCAGTGAGTCCGAGGGGGCGGGTGGCTACACCTTC. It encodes CAISESEGAGGYTF.

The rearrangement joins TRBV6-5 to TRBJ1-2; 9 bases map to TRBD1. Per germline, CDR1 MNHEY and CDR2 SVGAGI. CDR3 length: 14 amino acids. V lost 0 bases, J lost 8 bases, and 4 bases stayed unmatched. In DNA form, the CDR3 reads TGTGCCAGCAGTTACTCGGGGACAGGGAACGGCTACACCTTC. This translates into CASSYSGTGNGYTF.

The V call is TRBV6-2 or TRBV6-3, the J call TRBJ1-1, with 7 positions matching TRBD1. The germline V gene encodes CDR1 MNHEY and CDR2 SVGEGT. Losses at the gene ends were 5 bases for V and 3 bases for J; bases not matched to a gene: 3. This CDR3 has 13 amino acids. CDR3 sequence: CASSPQGYTEAFF. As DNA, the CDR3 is TGTGCCAGCAGTCCACAGGGGTACACTGAAGCTTTCTTT.

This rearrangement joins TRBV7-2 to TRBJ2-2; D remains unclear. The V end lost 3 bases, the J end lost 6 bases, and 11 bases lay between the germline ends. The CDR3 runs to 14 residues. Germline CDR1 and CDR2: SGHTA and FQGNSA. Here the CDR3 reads CASSFGPPAGELFF. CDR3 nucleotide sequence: TGTGCCAGCAGCTTTGGGCCCCCCGCCGGGGAGCTGTTTTTT.

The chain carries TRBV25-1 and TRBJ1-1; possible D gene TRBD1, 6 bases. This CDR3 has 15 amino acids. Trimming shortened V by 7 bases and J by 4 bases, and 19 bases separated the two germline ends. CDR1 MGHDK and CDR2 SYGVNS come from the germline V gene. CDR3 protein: CASKNPGGGRTEAFF. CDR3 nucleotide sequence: TGTGCCAGCAAAAATCCCGGGGGGGGGCGCACTGAAGCTTTCTTT. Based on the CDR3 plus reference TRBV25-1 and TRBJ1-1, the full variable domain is EADIYQTPRYLVIGTGKKITLECSQTMGHDKMYWYQQDPGMELHLIHYSYGVNSTEKGDLSSESTVSRIRTEHFPLTLESARPSHTSQYLCASKNPGGGRTEAFFGQGTRLTVV.

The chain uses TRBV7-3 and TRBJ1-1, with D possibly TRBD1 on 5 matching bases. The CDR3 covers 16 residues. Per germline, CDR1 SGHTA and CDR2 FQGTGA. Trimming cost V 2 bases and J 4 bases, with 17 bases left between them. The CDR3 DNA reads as TGTGCCAGCAGCTTACGGCCCCAGGGTGATGGCACTGAAGCTTTCTTT. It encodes CASSLRPQGDGTEAFF.

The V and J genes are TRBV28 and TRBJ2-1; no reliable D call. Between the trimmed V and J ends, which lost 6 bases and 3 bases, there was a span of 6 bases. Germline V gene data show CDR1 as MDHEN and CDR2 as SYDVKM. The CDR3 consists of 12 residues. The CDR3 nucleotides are TGTGCCAGCAGACTAAACTACAATGAGCAGTTCTTC. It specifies CASRLNYNEQFF.

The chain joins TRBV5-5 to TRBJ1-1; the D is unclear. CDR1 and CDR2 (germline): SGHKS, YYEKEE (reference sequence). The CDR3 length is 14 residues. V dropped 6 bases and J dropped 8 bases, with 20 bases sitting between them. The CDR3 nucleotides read TGTGCCAGCAACGACCAGTTAGACTGGCCCGAAGCTTTCTTT. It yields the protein CASNDQLDWPEAFF.

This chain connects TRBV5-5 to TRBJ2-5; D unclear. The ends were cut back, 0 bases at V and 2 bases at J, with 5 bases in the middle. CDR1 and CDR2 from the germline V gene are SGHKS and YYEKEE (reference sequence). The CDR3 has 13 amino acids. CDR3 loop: CASSLVPQETQYF. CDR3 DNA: TGTGCCAGCAGCTTGGTCCCTCAAGAGACCCAGTACTTC.

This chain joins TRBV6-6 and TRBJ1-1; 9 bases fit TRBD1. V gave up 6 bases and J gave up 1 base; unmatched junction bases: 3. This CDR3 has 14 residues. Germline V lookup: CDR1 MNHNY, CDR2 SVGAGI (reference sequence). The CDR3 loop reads CASRLGQGNTEAFF. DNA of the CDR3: TGTGCCAGCAGACTGGGACAGGGGAACACTGAAGCTTTCTTT.

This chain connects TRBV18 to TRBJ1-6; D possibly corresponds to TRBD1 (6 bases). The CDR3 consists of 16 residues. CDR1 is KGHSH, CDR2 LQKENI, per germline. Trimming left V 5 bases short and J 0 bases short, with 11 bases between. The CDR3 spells CASSSTGSSYNSPLHF. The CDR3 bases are TGTGCCAGCTCATCTACAGGGAGCTCCTATAATTCACCCCTCCACTTT.

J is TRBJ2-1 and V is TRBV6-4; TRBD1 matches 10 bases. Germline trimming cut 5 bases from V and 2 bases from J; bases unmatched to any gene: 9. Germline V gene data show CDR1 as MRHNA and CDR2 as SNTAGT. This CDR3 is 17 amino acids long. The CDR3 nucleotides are TGTGCCAGCAGTCAAAACTCCGGGACAGGGGCCTACAATGAGCAGTTCTTC. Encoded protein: CASSQNSGTGAYNEQFF.

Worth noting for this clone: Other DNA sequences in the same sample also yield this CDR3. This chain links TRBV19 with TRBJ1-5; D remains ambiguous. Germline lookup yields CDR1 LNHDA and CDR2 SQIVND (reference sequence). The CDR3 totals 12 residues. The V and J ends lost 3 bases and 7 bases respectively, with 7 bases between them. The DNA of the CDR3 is TGTGCCAGTAGTATCCCGGGACAGCCCCAGCATTTT. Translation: CASSIPGQPQHF.

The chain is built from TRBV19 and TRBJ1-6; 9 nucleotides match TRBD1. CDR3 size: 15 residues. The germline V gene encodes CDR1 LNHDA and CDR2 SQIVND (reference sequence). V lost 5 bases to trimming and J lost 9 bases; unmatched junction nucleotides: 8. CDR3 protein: CASSSTGGRGSPLHF. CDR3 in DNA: TGTGCCAGTAGTTCGACAGGGGGTCGAGGTTCACCCCTCCACTTT.

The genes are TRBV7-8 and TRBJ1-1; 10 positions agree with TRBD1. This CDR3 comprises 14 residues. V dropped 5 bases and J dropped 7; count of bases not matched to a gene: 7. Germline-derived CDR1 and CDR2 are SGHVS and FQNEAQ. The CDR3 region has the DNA TGTGCCAGCAGCACCAGACAGGGGGCGGTTGAAGCTTTCTTT. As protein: CASSTRQGAVEAFF.

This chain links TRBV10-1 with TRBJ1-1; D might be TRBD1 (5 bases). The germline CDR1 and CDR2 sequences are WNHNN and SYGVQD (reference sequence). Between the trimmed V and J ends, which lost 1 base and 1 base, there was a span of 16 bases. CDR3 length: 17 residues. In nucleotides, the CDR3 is TGCGCCAGCAGTGAGTGGGGACTCGGGGGTTGGAACACTGAAGCTTTCTTT. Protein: CASSEWGLGGWNTEAFF.

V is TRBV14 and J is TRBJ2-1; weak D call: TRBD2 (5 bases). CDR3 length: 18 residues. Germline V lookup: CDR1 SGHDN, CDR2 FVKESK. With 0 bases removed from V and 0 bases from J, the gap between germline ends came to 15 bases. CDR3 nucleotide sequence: TGTGCCAGCAGCCAAGAGTCATGGGGAGCGGTCTCCTACAATGAGCAGTTCTTC. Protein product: CASSQESWGAVSYNEQFF. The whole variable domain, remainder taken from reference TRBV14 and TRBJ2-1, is EAGVTQFPSHSVIEKGQTVTLRCDPISGHDNLYWYRRVMGKEIKFLLHFVKESKQDESGMPNNRFLAERTGGTYSTLKVQPAELEDSGVYFCASSQESWGAVSYNEQFFGPGTRLTVL.

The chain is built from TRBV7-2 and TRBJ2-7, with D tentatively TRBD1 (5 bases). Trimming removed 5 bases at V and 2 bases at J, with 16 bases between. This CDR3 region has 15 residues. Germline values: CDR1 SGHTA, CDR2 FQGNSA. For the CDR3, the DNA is TGTGCCAGCAGCCGCGGACAAGTGGGAACCTACGAGCAGTACTTC. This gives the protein CASSRGQVGTYEQYF.

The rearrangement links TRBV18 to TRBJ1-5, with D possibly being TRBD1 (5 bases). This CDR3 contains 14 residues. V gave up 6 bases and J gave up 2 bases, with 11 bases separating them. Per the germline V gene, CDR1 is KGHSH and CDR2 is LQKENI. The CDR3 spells CASSLDKRNQPQHF. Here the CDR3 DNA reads TGTGCCAGCTCTCTGGACAAGCGCAATCAGCCCCAGCATTTT.